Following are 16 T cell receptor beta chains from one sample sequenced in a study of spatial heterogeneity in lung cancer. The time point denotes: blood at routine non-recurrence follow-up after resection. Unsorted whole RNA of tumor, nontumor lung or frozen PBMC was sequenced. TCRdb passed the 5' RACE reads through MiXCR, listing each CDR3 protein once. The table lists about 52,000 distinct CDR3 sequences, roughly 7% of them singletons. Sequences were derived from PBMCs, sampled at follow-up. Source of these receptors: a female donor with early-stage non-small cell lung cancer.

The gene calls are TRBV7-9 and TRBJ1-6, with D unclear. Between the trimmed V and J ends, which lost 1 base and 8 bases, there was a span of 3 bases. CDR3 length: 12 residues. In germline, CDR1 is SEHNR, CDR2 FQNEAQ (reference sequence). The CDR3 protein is CASSLEDSPLHF. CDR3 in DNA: TGTGCCAGCAGCTTAGAGGATTCACCCCTCCACTTT. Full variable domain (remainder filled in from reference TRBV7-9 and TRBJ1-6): DTGVSQNPRHKITKRGQNVTFRCDPISEHNRLYWYRQTLGQGPEFLTYFQNEAQLEKSRLLSDRFSAERPKGSFSTLEIQRTEQGDSAMYLCASSLEDSPLHFGNGTRLTVT.

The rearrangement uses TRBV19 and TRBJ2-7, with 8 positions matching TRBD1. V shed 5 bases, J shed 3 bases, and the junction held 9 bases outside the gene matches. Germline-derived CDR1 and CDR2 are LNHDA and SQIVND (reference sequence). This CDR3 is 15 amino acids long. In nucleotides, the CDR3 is TGTGCCAGTAGTCCAAGGACAGGGTCGATCTACGAGCAGTACTTC. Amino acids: CASSPRTGSIYEQYF.

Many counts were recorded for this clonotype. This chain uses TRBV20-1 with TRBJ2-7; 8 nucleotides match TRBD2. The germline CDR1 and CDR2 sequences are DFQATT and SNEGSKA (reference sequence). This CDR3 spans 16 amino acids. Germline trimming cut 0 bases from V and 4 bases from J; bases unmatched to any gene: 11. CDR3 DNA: TGCAGTGCTAGAGATGGACGAAGACTAGCGAGGTACGAGCAGTACTTC. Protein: CSARDGRRLARYEQYF.

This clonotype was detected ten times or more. This chain's CDR3 is CASQEASRDGYTF. CDR3 sequence (DNA): TGTGCCAGCCAAGAGGCTTCCCGGGATGGCTACACCTTC. This chain uses TRBV7-9 with TRBJ1-2; D remains unclear. Trimming took 8 bases from V and 6 from J, leaving 16 bases between them. The CDR3 covers 13 residues. CDR1 SEHNR and CDR2 FQNEAQ come from the germline V gene (reference sequence).

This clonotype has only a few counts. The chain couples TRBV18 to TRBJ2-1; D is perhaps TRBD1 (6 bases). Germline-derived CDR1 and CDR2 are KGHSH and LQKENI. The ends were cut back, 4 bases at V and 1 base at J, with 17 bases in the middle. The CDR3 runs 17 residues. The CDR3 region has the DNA TGTGCCAGCTCACTAACGGACAGTTCCTTATCCTACAATGAGCAGTTCTTC. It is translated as CASSLTDSSLSYNEQFF.

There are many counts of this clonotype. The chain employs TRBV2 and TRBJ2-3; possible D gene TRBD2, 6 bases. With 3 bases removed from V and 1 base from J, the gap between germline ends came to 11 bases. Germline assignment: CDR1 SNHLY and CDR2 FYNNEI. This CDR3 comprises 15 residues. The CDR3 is CASSDQSSGTDTQYF. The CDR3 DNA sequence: TGTGCCAGCAGTGACCAGTCTAGCGGCACAGATACGCAGTATTTT.

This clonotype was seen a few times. Written as DNA, the CDR3 is TGCAGTGCTACCGCAGGGGGTGCGCCTGAAGCTTTCTTT. Protein product: CSATAGGAPEAFF. The chain is built from TRBV20-1 and TRBJ1-1; 7 bases agree with TRBD1. The germline CDR1 and CDR2 sequences are DFQATT and SNEGSKA (reference sequence). This CDR3 is built from 13 residues. V shed 4 bases and J 6 bases; nucleotides not matched to a gene: 8.

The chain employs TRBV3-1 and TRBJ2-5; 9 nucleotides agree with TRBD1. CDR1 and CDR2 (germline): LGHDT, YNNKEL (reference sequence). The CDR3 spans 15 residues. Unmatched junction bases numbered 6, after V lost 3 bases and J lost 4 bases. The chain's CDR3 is CASSQEGQGLETQYF. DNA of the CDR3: TGTGCCAGCAGCCAGGAAGGACAGGGGTTAGAGACCCAGTACTTC.

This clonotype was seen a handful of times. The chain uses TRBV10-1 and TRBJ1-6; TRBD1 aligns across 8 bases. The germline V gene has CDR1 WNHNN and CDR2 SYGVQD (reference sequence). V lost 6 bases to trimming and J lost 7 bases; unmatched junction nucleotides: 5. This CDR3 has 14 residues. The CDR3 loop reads CASSRDRLNSPLHF. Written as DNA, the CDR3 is TGCGCCAGCAGCCGGGACAGGCTCAATTCACCCCTCCACTTT.

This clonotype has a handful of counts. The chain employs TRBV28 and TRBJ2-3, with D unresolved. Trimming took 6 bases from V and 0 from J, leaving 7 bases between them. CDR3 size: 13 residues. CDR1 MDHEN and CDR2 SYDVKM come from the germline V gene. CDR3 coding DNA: TGTGCCAGCAGGCTCACCAGCACAGATACGCAGTATTTT. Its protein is CASRLTSTDTQYF.

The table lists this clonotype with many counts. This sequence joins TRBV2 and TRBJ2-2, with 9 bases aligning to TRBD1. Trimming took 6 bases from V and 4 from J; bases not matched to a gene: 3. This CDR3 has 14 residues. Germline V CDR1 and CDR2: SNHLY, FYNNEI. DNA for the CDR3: TGTGCCAGCAGGGGGGACAGGGCCACCGGGGAGCTGTTTTTT. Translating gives CASRGDRATGELFF.

CDR3 sequence: CASSSLTGTGALSSYNEQFF. As DNA, the CDR3 is TGTGCCAGCAGCTCCTTAACCGGGACAGGGGCCCTGAGCTCCTACAATGAGCAGTTCTTC. The chain couples TRBV7-2 to TRBJ2-1; TRBD1 agrees at 10 bases. With 4 bases clipped from V and 0 bases from J, the junction kept 15 bases outside the gene matches. CDR3 length: 20 amino acids. CDR1 is SGHTA, CDR2 FQGNSA, per germline.

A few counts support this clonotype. As DNA, the CDR3 is TGCGCCAGCAGCTTGGACCCCGGGACAGGGAGTAATGAGCAGTTCTTC. It codes for CASSLDPGTGSNEQFF. The chain carries TRBV5-1 and TRBJ2-1; 9 positions agree with TRBD1. Losses at the gene ends were 0 bases for V and 7 bases for J; bases not matched to a gene: 8. In germline, CDR1 is SGHRS, CDR2 YFSETQ. This CDR3 comprises 16 residues.

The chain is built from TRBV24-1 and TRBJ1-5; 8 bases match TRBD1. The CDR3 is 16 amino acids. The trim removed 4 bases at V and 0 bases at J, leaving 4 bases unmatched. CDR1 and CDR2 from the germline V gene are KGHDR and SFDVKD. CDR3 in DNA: TGTGCCACCAGTGAGCGTGGACAGGGTAGCAATCAGCCCCAGCATTTT. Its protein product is CATSERGQGSNQPQHF.

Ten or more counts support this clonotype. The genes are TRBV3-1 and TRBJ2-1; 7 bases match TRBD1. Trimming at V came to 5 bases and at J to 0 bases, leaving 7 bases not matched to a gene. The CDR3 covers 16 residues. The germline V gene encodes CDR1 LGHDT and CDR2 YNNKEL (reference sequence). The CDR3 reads CASSYRTGGSYNEQFF. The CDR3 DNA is TGTGCCAGCAGCTACAGGACAGGAGGCTCCTACAATGAGCAGTTCTTC.

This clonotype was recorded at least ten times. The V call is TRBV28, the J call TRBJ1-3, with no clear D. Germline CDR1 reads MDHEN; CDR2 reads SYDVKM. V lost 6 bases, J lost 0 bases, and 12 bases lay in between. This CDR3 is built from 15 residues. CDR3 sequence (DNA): TGTGCCAGCAGATCCTTCGGGAGCTCTGGAAACACCATATATTTT. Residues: CASRSFGSSGNTIYF. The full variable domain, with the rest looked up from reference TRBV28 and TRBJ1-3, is DVKVTQSSRYLVKRTGEKVFLECVQDMDHENMFWYRQDPGLGLRLIYFSYDVKMKEKGDIPEGYSVSREKKERFSLILESASTNQTSMYLCASRSFGSSGNTIYFGEGSWLTVV.